This TCR beta chain was identified during a study of high-grade serous ovarian cancer treatment subgroups. Tumor samples were taken before definitive surgery or chemotherapy. Here immunoSEQ multiplex PCR was the method, and the copy in TCRdb shows in-frame clones only, minus some. The table includes thousands of clones, 77% detected once. Germline loops: CDR1 LNHDA, CDR2 SQIVND (reference sequence). J lost 6 bases, V lost 1 base, and 1 base had no gene match. The CDR3 covers 14 residues. The sample consisted of tumor tissue. This TCR came from a human donor with high-grade serous ovarian cancer. The chain joins TRBV19 to TRBJ2-1; 9 bases fit TRBD2. CDR3 sequence (DNA): TGTGCCAGTAGTATAGGACTAGCGGCCAATGAGCAGTTCTTC. Its protein is CASSIGLAANEQFF.